This TCR beta chain was captured in a study of response to subunit inactivated influenza vaccine. This CDR3 region has 14 residues. The germline V gene has CDR1 DFQATT and CDR2 SNEGSKA (reference sequence). Trimming took 4 bases from V and 3 from J, leaving 12 bases between them. In TCRdb, the RT-PCR reads were re-called with MiXCR into one record per CDR3 protein. Found here are about 480,000 distinct CDR3 sequences, 13% of them singletons; the top ten hold roughly 13%. Study results and caveats: Few new T cells, the authors suggested, are recruited by each seasonal influenza vaccination.

A remark on this clonotype: The antigen is unknown.

This rearrangement joins TRBV20-1 to TRBJ1-4; D unresolved. The specimen was PBMCs from blood, collected more than 35 days after vaccination. The clonotype was recovered from a man aged 50 or older who received an inactivated influenza vaccine. CDR3 in amino acids: CSAKTTHSNEKLFF. In DNA form, the CDR3 reads TGCAGTGCTAAGACCACACACTCTAATGAAAAACTGTTTTTT.